This entry lists 19 T cell receptor beta chains sequenced from one sample in a study of shared clonotypes between healthy human individuals. The table came from immunoSEQ multiplex PCR; TCRdb's copy has only in-frame clones and leaves some out. The table shows some 1.5 million clones, with about 96% occurring only once. The sequenced sample was naive CD4+ T cells sorted from blood. Stated subset: CD45RA+ positively selected. All receptors derive from a man in his thirties or forties in good health.

J is TRBJ2-6 and V is TRBV18; the D is unclear. V lost 2 bases to trimming and J lost 1 base, with 12 bases between them. The CDR3 is made up of 17 amino acids. Germline assignment: CDR1 KGHSH and CDR2 LQKENI. Here the CDR3 reads CASSPAGNPSGANVLTF. The CDR3 DNA follows: TGTGCCAGCTCACCAGCAGGAAACCCTTCTGGGGCCAACGTCCTGACTTTC.

J is TRBJ2-5 and V is TRBV18, with 9 bases fitting TRBD2. V was clipped by 3 bases and J by 3 bases; unmatched bases: 8. This CDR3 contains 16 residues. CDR1 and CDR2 from the germline V gene are KGHSH and LQKENI. Here the CDR3 reads CASSPLTSGTKETQYF. CDR3 nucleotides: TGTGCCAGCTCACCGTTGACTAGCGGTACTAAAGAGACCCAGTACTTC.

The rearrangement links TRBV5-6 to TRBJ1-2, with TRBD1 matching 8 bases. Germline V CDR1 and CDR2: SGHDT, YYEEEE. The CDR3 extends over 16 amino acids. Trimming at V came to 4 bases and at J to 1 base, leaving 9 bases not matched to a gene. CDR3 bases: TGTGCCAGCAGCCCTGGCGCAGGGGGCTTTAACTATGGCTACACCTTC. Its protein product is CASSPGAGGFNYGYTF.

In DNA, the CDR3 is TGTGCCAGCAGTCGCCCGGACACAACCCAAGAGACCCAGTACTTC. It translates to CASSRPDTTQETQYF. The chain couples TRBV28 to TRBJ2-5, with TRBD1 as a possible D gene (5 bases). Trimming left V 5 bases short and J 1 base short, with 14 bases between. Germline V gene sequence: CDR1 MDHEN, CDR2 SYDVKM. There are 15 residues in the CDR3. The whole variable domain, filled in from reference TRBV28 and TRBJ2-5, reads DVKVTQSSRYLVKRTGEKVFLECVQDMDHENMFWYRQDPGLGLRLIYFSYDVKMKEKGDIPEGYSVSREKKERFSLILESASTNQTSMYLCASSRPDTTQETQYFGPGTRLLVL.

This chain's CDR3 is CASSLGHSQMNTEAFF. The CDR3 nucleotides are TGCGCCAGCAGCTTGGGTCACAGCCAAATGAACACTGAAGCTTTCTTT. This chain uses TRBV5-1 with TRBJ1-1; no firm D call. V gave up 0 bases and J gave up 0 bases, with 12 bases separating them. The CDR3 has 16 amino acids. Looked up from germline, CDR1 is SGHRS and CDR2 is YFSETQ.

This chain joins TRBV2 and TRBJ2-4, with D perhaps given as TRBD1 or TRBD2 (5 bases each). In germline, CDR1 is SNHLY, CDR2 FYNNEI. V lost 5 bases to trimming and J lost 14 bases, with 31 bases between them. This CDR3 spans 17 amino acids. The CDR3 sequence: CASSHSFGGFDTLIEYF. The CDR3 region has the DNA TGTGCCAGCAGTCACTCTTTTGGGGGTTTTGATACCCTGATCGAGTACTTC.

The chain recombines TRBV5-1 with TRBJ1-1; no clear D. This CDR3 region has 15 residues. With 4 bases removed from V and 4 bases from J, the gap between germline ends came to 17 bases. Germline CDR1 is SGHRS and CDR2 is YFSETQ. CDR3 DNA sequence: TGCGCCAGCAGCCTACAGACTGATTGGGGCACTGAAGCTTTCTTT. Amino acids: CASSLQTDWGTEAFF.

This clone is a singleton in its sample. The chain uses TRBV4-1 and TRBJ1-4; D not resolved. This CDR3 is 15 amino acids long. V was cut by 1 base and J by 8 bases, with 14 bases left in between. Germline V gene data show CDR1 as MGHRA and CDR2 as YSYEKL. The DNA for the CDR3 is TGCGCCAGCAGCCAAGTCCAAACTAAAGAAGAAAAACTGTTTTTT. Its protein is CASSQVQTKEEKLFF.

V is TRBV12-2 and J is TRBJ1-2; the D call in the table, TRBD1, was not verified against the DNA. TRBV12-2 is marked as a pseudogene. The CDR3 is 16 amino acids. CDR3 bases: TGTGCAAGTCGCTTTGACCAGGACAGGGGGCAAGGTGGCTACACCTTC. It translates to CASRFDQDRGQGGYTF.

The chain uses TRBV10-2 and TRBJ1-2; possibly TRBD1 for D (5 bases). The CDR3 consists of 16 residues. Deletions cut 4 bases from V and 1 base from J, with 16 bases between. Germline V gene lookup returns CDR1 WSHSY and CDR2 SAAADI. Here the CDR3 reads CASSGILPGGNYGYTF. CDR3 DNA: TGCGCCAGCAGTGGGATTCTACCGGGGGGTAACTATGGCTACACCTTC.

The rearrangement links TRBV4-2 to TRBJ2-7; the D is unclear. The length of the CDR3 is 15 residues. CDR1 and CDR2 from the germline V gene are LGHNA and YNFKEQ. V lost 0 bases and J lost 2, with 11 bases in between. CDR3 region: CASSQDDSRPYEQYF. In DNA, the CDR3 is TGTGCCAGCAGCCAAGATGATTCCCGACCCTACGAGCAGTACTTC.

The chain combines TRBV14 with TRBJ2-2; D possibly corresponds to TRBD2 (5 bases). This CDR3 spans 14 amino acids. The V gene's germline CDR1 is SGHDN and CDR2 FVKESK. Trimming left V 4 bases short and J 6 bases short, with 12 bases between. CDR3 sequence reads: CASSPTSVPGELFF. Written as DNA, the CDR3 is TGTGCCAGCAGCCCAACTAGTGTCCCCGGGGAGCTGTTTTTT.

This chain connects TRBV6-1 to TRBJ1-4; perhaps TRBD1 as D (5 bases). Germline-derived CDR1 and CDR2 are MNHNS and SASEGT. This CDR3 contains 14 residues. V lost 1 base and J lost 16, with 19 bases in between. In DNA, the CDR3 is TGTGCCAGCAGTGAAGGTCCTTCAGGGACGGGCTCGTTTTTT. It encodes CASSEGPSGTGSFF.

The chain has TRBV7-3 and TRBJ2-5; maybe TRBD2 (5 bases). V lost 5 bases and J lost 5, with 15 bases in between. The length of the CDR3 is 14 residues. Germline loops: CDR1 SGHTA, CDR2 FQGTGA. The CDR3 region is CASSPGWEYETQYF. The DNA of the CDR3 is TGTGCCAGCAGCCCTGGGTGGGAGTACGAGACCCAGTACTTC.

V usage is TRBV6-1 and J usage is TRBJ2-7, with D perhaps matching TRBD1 (6 bases). CDR3 length: 15 amino acids. Germline V gives CDR1 MNHNS, CDR2 SASEGT. V shed 2 bases and J shed 4 bases, with 15 bases lying between them. CDR3 DNA sequence: TGTGCCAGCAGTGAAAACAGGGCCAAGGGTTACGAGCAGTACTTC. Translated, it gives CASSENRAKGYEQYF.

This clone appeared once. The chain combines TRBV7-9 with TRBJ2-5, with unresolved D. This CDR3 is built from 15 residues. Germline-derived CDR1 and CDR2 are SEHNR and FQNEAQ (reference sequence). V was cut by 0 bases and J by 5 bases, with 13 bases left in between. The DNA of the CDR3 is TGTGCCAGCAGCTTAGCGGCGGCAGCCGGGGAGACCCAGTACTTC. This codes for CASSLAAAAGETQYF.

This chain uses TRBV5-4 with TRBJ2-7, with D unresolved. V lost 3 bases, J lost 2 bases, and 15 bases lay in between. Looked up from germline, CDR1 is SGHNT and CDR2 is YYREEE (reference sequence). This CDR3 has 15 residues. The CDR3 region is CASSSKRPPAYEQYF. CDR3 bases: TGTGCCAGCAGCTCGAAAAGGCCCCCCGCCTACGAGCAGTACTTC. The full variable domain, with the rest looked up from reference TRBV5-4 and TRBJ2-7, is ETGVTQSPTHLIKTRGQQVTLRCSSQSGHNTVSWYQQALGQGPQFIFQYYREEENGRGNFPPRFSGLQFPNYSSELNVNALELDDSALYLCASSSKRPPAYEQYFGPGTRLTVT.

V is TRBV5-5 and J is TRBJ1-5; 7 positions agree with TRBD1. The germline V gene encodes CDR1 SGHKS and CDR2 YYEKEE (reference sequence). The CDR3 has 15 residues. Trimming took 6 bases from V and 1 from J; bases not matched to a gene: 7. DNA for the CDR3: TGTGCCAGCACCCTGAGGGGACAGAGCAATCAGCCCCAGCATTTT. Its protein is CASTLRGQSNQPQHF.

The chain joins TRBV5-5 to TRBJ2-1; D is undetermined. Germline V lookup: CDR1 SGHKS, CDR2 YYEKEE (reference sequence). V lost 2 bases, J lost 2 bases, and 14 bases lay in between. The CDR3 extends over 16 amino acids. The CDR3 loop is CASSFRPPGTYNEQFF. DNA for the CDR3: TGTGCCAGCAGCTTCAGGCCCCCTGGGACCTACAATGAGCAGTTCTTC. Drawing the rest from reference TRBV5-5 and TRBJ2-1, the complete variable domain is DAGVTQSPTHLIKTRGQQVTLRCSPISGHKSVSWYQQVLGQGPQFIFQYYEKEERGRGNFPDRFSARQFPNYSSELNVNALLLGDSALYLCASSFRPPGTYNEQFFGPGTRLTVL.